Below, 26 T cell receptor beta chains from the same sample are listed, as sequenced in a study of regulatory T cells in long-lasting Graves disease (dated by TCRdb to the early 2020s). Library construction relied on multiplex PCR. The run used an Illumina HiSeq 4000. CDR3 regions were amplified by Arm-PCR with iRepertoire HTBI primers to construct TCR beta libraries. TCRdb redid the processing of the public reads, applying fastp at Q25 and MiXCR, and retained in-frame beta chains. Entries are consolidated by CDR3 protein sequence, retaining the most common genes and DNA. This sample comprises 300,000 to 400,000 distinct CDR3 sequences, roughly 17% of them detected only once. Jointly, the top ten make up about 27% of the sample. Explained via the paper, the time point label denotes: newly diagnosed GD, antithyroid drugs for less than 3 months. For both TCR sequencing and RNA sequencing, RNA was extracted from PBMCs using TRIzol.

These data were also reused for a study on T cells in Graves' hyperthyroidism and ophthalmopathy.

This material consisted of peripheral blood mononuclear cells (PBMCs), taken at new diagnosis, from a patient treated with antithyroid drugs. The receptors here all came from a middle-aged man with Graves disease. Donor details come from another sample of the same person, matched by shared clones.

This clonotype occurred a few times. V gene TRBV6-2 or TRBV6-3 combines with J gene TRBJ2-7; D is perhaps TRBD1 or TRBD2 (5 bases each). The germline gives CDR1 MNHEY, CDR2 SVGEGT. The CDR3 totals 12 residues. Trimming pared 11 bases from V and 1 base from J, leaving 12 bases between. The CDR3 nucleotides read TGTGCCGCCCGAGGGGAATCCTACGAGCAGTACTTC. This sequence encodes CAARGESYEQYF.

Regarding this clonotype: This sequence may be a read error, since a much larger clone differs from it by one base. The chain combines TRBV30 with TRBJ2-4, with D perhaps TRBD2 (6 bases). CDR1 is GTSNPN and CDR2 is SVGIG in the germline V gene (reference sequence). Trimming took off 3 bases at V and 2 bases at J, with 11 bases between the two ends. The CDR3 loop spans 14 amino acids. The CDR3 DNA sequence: TGTGCCTGGAGACTGGCGGGACCCAAAAACATTCAGTACTTC. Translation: CAWRLAGPKNIQYF.

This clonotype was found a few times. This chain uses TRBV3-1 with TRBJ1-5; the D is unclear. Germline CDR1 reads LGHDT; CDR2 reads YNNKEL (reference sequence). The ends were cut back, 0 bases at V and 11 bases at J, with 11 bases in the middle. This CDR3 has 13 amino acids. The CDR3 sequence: CASSQDSGRAQHF. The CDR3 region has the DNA TGTGCCAGCAGCCAAGATTCTGGAAGGGCCCAGCATTTT.

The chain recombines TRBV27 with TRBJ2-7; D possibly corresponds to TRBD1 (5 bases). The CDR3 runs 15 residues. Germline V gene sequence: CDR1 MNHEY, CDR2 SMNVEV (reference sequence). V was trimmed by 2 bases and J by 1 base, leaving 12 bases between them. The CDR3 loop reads CASSLKWGRSYEQYF. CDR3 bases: TGTGCCAGCAGTTTAAAATGGGGCAGGTCCTACGAGCAGTACTTC.

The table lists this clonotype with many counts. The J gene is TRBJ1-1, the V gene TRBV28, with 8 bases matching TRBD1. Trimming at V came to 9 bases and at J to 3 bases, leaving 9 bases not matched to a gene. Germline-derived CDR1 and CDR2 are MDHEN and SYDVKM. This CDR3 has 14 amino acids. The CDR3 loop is CASGQGNWYTEAFF. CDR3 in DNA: TGTGCCAGTGGACAGGGTAATTGGTACACTGAAGCTTTCTTT.

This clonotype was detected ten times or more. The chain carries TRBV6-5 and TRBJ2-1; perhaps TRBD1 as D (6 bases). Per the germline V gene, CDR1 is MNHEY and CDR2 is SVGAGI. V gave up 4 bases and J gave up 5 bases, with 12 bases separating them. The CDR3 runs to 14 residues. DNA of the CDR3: TGTGCCAGCAGTTCCAGGACAGAGGACAATGAGCAGTTCTTC. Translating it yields CASSSRTEDNEQFF.

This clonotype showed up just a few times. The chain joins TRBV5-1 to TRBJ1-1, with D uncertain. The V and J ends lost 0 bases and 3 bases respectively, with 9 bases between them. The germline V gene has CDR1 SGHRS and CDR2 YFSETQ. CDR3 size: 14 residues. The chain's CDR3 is CASSLELVDTEAFF. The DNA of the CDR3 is TGCGCCAGCAGCTTGGAGCTGGTGGACACTGAAGCTTTCTTT.

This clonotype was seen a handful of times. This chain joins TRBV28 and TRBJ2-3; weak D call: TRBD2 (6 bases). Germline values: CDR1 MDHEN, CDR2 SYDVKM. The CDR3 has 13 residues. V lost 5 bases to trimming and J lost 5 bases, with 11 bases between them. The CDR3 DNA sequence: TGTGCCAGCAGTGTGGGGGGTAAAGATACGCAGTATTTT. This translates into CASSVGGKDTQYF.

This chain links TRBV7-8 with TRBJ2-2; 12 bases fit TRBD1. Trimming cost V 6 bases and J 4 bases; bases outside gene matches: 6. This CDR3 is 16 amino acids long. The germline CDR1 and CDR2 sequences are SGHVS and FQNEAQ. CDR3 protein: CASRKRDRGLTGELFF. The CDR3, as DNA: TGTGCCAGCAGAAAGAGGGACAGGGGGCTCACCGGGGAGCTGTTTTTT.

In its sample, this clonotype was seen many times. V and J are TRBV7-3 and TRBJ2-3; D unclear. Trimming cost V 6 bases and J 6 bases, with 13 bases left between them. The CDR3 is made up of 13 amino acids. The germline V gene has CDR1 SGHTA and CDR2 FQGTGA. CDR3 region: CASSREFADTQYF. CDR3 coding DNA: TGTGCCAGCAGTCGTGAGTTCGCGGATACGCAGTATTTT.

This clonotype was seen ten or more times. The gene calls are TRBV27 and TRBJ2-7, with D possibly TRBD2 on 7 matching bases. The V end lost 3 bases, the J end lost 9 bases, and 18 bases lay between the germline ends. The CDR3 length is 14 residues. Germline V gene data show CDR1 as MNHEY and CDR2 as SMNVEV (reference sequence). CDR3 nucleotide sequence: TGTGCCAGCAGTTTCGGGCAGAGAGGGGGGGGGCAGTACTTC. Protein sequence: CASSFGQRGGGQYF.

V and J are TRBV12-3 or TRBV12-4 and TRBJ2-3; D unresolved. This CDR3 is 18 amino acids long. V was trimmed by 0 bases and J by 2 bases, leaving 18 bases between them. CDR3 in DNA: TGTGCCAGCAGTTTAGCGCAGAAGGTTGTTCCGCACACAGATACGCAGTATTTT. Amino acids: CASSLAQKVVPHTDTQYF.

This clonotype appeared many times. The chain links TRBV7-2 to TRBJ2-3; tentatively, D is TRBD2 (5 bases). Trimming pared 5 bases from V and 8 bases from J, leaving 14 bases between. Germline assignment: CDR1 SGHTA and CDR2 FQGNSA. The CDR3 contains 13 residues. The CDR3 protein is CASSDRRRGTQYF. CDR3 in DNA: TGTGCCAGCAGCGACCGGAGGCGCGGTACGCAGTATTTT.

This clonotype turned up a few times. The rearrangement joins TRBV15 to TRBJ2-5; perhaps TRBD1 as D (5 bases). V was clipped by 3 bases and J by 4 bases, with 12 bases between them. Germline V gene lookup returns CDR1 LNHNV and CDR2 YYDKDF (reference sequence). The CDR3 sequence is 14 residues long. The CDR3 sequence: CATSSSGSPETQYF. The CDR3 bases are TGTGCCACCAGCAGCTCAGGGTCTCCAGAGACCCAGTACTTC.

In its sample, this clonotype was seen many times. The CDR3, as DNA: TGCGCCAGCAGCTTCGTCGGGAGCAACAATGAGCAGTTCTTC. Its protein is CASSFVGSNNEQFF. The rearrangement links TRBV5-1 to TRBJ2-1, with D possibly being TRBD2 (6 bases). This CDR3 has 14 residues. Trimming removed 2 bases from V and 5 bases from J, with 11 bases in between. From germline, CDR1 is SGHRS and CDR2 YFSETQ.

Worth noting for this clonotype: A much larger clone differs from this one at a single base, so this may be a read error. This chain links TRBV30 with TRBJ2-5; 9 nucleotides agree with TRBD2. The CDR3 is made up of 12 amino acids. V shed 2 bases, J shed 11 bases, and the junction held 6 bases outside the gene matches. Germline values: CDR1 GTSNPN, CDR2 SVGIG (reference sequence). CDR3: CAWSRKRGEQYF. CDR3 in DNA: TGTGCCTGGAGTCGAAAGCGGGGGGAGCAGTACTTC.

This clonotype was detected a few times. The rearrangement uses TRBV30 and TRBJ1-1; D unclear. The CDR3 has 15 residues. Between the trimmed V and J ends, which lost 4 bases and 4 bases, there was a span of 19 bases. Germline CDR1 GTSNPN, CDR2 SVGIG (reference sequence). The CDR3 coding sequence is TGTGCCTGGAAGGTGGACGTGACCCTGAGCACTGAAGCTTTCTTT. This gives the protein CAWKVDVTLSTEAFF.

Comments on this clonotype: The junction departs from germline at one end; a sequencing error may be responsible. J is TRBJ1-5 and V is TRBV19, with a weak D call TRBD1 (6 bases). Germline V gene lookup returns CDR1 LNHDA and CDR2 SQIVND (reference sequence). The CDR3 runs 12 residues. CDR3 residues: CTSSQGFQPQHF. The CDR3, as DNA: TGTACCAGTAGTCAGGGGTTTCAGCCCCAGCATTTT.

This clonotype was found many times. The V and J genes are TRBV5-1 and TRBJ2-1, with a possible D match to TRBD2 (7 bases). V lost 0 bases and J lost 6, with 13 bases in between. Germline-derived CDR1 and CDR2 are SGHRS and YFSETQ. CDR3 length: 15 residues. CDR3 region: CASSLGGGASNEQFF. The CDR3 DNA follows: TGCGCCAGCAGCTTGGGAGGGGGGGCTTCCAATGAGCAGTTCTTC.

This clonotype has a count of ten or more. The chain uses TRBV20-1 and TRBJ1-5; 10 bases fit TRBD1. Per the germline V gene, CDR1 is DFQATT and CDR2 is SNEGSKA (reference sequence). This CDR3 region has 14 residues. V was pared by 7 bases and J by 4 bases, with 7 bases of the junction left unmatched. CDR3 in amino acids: CSVVGQGVNQPQHF. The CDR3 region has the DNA TGCAGTGTCGTCGGACAGGGGGTGAATCAGCCCCAGCATTTT.

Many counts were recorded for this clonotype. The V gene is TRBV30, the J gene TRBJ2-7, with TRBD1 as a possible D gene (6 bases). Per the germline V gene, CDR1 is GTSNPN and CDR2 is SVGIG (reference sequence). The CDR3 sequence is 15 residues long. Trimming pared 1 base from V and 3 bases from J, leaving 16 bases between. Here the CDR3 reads CAWSAVGQNYYEQYF. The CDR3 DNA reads TGTGCCTGGAGTGCTGTCGGACAGAATTACTACGAGCAGTACTTC.

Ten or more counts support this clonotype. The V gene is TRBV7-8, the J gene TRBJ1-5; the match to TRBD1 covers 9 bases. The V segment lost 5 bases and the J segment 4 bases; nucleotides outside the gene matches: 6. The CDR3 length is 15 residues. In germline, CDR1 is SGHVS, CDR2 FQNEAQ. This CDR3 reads CASSLHGTGNQPQHF. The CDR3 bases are TGTGCCAGCAGCCTACACGGGACAGGGAATCAGCCCCAGCATTTT.

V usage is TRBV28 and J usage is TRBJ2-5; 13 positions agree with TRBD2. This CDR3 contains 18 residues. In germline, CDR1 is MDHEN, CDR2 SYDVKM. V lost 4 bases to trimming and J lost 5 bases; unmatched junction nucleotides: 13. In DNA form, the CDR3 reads TGTGCCAGCAGTTCGGAAAAGAGAAAGACTAGCGGGGGGGAGACCCAGTACTTC. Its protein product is CASSSEKRKTSGGETQYF.

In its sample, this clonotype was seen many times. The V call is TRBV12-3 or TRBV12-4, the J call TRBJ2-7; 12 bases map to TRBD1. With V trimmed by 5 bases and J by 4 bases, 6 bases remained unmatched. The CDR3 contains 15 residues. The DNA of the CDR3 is TGTGCCAGCAGTGGCGGGACAGGGGGCTTTTACGAGCAGTACTTC. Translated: CASSGGTGGFYEQYF.

The CDR3 nucleotides read TGTGCCAGCAGCCCAAGGACCAATGAAAAACTGTTTTTT. Its translation is CASSPRTNEKLFF. This chain connects TRBV7-8 to TRBJ1-4; D remains ambiguous. Trimming took 5 bases from V and 5 from J, leaving 9 bases between them. Germline V gene sequence: CDR1 SGHVS, CDR2 FQNEAQ. The CDR3 covers 13 residues.

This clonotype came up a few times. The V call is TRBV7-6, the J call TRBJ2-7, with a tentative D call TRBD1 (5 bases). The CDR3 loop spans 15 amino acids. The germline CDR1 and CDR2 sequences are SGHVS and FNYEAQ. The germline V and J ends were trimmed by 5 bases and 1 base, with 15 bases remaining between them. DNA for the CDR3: TGTGCCAGCAGCATGTACGACAGCCGATCCTACGAGCAGTACTTC. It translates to CASSMYDSRSYEQYF.